This paragraph reports one T cell receptor beta chain. Its antigen remains unidentified. The data originate from a study of T cell responses to AZD1222 COVID-19 vaccine. The study, taken as a whole, reports: The donor cohort was predominantly white British with a female majority, and clonal diversity may have been underestimated. Spike was spanned by vaccine-associated CD4 TCRs, which were dominant at 160-218 and 743-854.

The CDR3 is 16 residues long. V trimming: 4 bases; J trimming: 0 bases; junction bases outside the gene matches: 6. The germline V gene has CDR1 SEHNR and CDR2 FQNEAQ (reference sequence). Sequenced by immunoSEQ multiplex PCR; TCRdb stores in-frame clones only, minus some. The repertoire holds approximately 150,000 clones, with around 90% as singletons. The origin of this receptor is an adult who received the AZD1222 COVID-19 vaccine. The chain employs TRBV7-9 and TRBJ1-3; 7 nucleotides line up with TRBD1. The starting material was peripheral blood, obtained 28 days after the second AZD1222 dose. The CDR3 DNA reads as TGTGCCAGCAGCTCTACCAGGGGGAGCTCTGGAAACACCATATATTTT. Encoded protein: CASSSTRGSSGNTIYF.